Sequencing of this T cell receptor (beta chain) was carried out in a study of radiotherapy plus CTLA-4 blockade in lung cancer. Across the study: Objective response rate was 15% to 20%; disease control rate, less than 40%. Study-wide findings and caveats: After radiotherapy and ipilimumab, tumor-derived clones expanded in peripheral blood. It was early blood T cell clone dynamics, with interferon-beta, that reportedly best predicted response.

Of note for this clone: Antigen specificity is unknown.

The length of the CDR3 is 17 residues. Germline CDR1 is KGHSH and CDR2 is LQKENI. The V end was cut by 4 bases, the J end by 0 bases, with 16 bases between. The assay was immunoSEQ multiplex PCR, and TCRdb's table has in-frame clones only and misses some. The repertoire has more than 65,000 clones, around 86% of them found once; the top ten carry 0.82%. Treatment of patients with chemo-refractory metastatic non-small-cell lung cancer consisted of focal radiation plus CTLA-4 blockade with ipilimumab. This chain joins TRBV18 and TRBJ1-3; D is unresolved. This receptor was taken from a human donor with non-small cell lung cancer who had stable disease on radiotherapy plus ipilimumab. This sample comprised peripheral blood, obtained from a patient treated with radiotherapy plus ipilimumab. CDR3 amino acids: CASSRGNNPSSGNTIYF. CDR3 coding DNA: TGTGCCAGCTCACGTGGGAACAATCCAAGCTCTGGAAACACCATATATTTT.